This T cell receptor (beta chain) originates from a study of cytomegalovirus exposure and HLA in healthy donors. For the study at large: Prior work identified around 110 million unique TCR beta sequences in around 170 million T cells.

Primers included in the PCR were 60 Vbeta and 13 Jbeta primers. Clones were sequenced by immunoSEQ multiplex PCR, and TCRdb holds only the in-frame ones, with some missing. Of approximately 130,000 clones listed, 70% to 80% are singletons. Study outcomes and limitations: Most CMV-associated TCR beta chains appeared HLA-restricted in a later analysis. The study flagged some 180 TCR beta chains as cytomegalovirus-associated.

The CDR3 sequence is 15 residues long. V shed 8 bases and J 0 bases; nucleotides not matched to a gene: 9. Germline CDR1 is SNHLY and CDR2 is FYNNEI. In the case of this clone: What it binds is unknown.

The sequencing input was PBMCs. V usage is TRBV2 and J usage is TRBJ1-2; 7 bases are shared with TRBD1. The receptor comes from a man aged 45-60 years in good health and CMV-seronegative. The CDR3 loop is CASQRQGTANYGYTF. The CDR3 bases are TGTGCCAGCCAGAGACAGGGCACCGCTAACTATGGCTACACCTTC.